Each of the 5 T cell receptor beta chains below was sequenced from the same sample in a study of control samples from healthy donors and cancer patients. Assay used: immunoSEQ multiplex PCR; TCRdb lists only in-frame clones, some missing. The repertoire consists of about 55,000 clones, with about 96% occurring once and the leading ten covering about 1.1%. The sample taken for sequencing was blood. The receptors here all came from a woman aged 18-29 years in good health.

This clone was seen once. One junction end disagrees with the germline gene, perhaps due to a read error. The chain joins TRBV7-7 to TRBJ2-5; 9 bases are a match to TRBD2. The CDR3 covers 15 residues. CDR1 SSHAT and CDR2 FNYEAQ come from the germline V gene (reference sequence). The CDR3 loop is CASSPLSGGQETQYF. As DNA, the CDR3 is TGTGCTAGCAGCCCCCTCAGCGGGGGGCAAGAGACCCAGTACTTC.

The genes are TRBV27 and TRBJ2-1; 7 bases align to TRBD2. Germline V gene sequence: CDR1 MNHEY, CDR2 SMNVEV (reference sequence). The CDR3 spans 16 residues. The J segment lost 0 bases and the V segment lost 4 bases, leaving 6 bases of the junction unmatched. The chain's CDR3 is CASSSGGNPSYNEQFF. CDR3 bases: TGTGCCAGCAGTTCCGGGGGGAACCCCTCCTACAATGAGCAGTTCTTC.

The chain combines TRBV7-2 with TRBJ1-5, with D hard to call. V lost 2 bases, J lost 4 bases, and 12 bases lay in between. This CDR3 has 15 residues. CDR1 is SGHTA and CDR2 is FQGNSA in the germline V gene. CDR3 in DNA: TGTGCCAGCAGCTTATACGAGGGTCAGAATCAGCCCCAGCATTTT. This translates into CASSLYEGQNQPQHF.

The rearrangement joins TRBV6-2 or TRBV6-3 to TRBJ1-5, with 8 bases identical to TRBD1. CDR3 length: 14 amino acids. V trimming: 5 bases; J trimming: 6 bases; junction bases outside the gene matches: 6. Germline-derived CDR1 and CDR2 are MNHEY and SVGEGT. CDR3 amino acids: CASSPDRAGQPQHF. In nucleotides, the CDR3 is TGTGCCAGCAGTCCGGACAGGGCCGGTCAGCCCCAGCATTTT.

This clone was picked up one time. This chain links TRBV4-1 with TRBJ1-2; weak D call: TRBD1 (5 bases). V was trimmed by 0 bases and J by 5 bases, leaving 16 bases between them. The germline CDR1 and CDR2 sequences are MGHRA and YSYEKL. This CDR3 spans 16 amino acids. CDR3 DNA sequence: TGCGCCAGCAGCCAAGAGTTCGTAAGGGGAGGGTATGGCTACACCTTC. This encodes CASSQEFVRGGYGYTF.